This T cell receptor beta chain stems from a study of T cells after yellow fever vaccination. Across the study: Some fractions had low cell numbers, and these were prepared with SMART-Seq v4 Ultra Low Input.

This clonotype was observed a handful of times. What it binds is not known. Study-level points and caveats: Re-detected after boosting: most primary clones, 96% of CD4 and about 85% of CD8. Overall, a small share of clonotypes was seen in both CD4 and CD8 compartments.

V lost 5 bases and J lost 6, with 11 bases in between. Germline V gene sequence: CDR1 SGHRS, CDR2 YFSETQ. This CDR3 spans 12 amino acids. In TCRdb, the 5' RACE reads were re-called with MiXCR into one record per CDR3 protein. This sample has some 250,000 distinct CDR3 sequences; 6.9% occur once, and the top ten carry approximately 0.84%. The V and J genes are TRBV5-1 and TRBJ1-1, with TRBD1 as a possible D gene (6 bases). The sample was CD4+ T cells sorted from PBMCs, taken 15 days after the yellow fever booster vaccination. This TCR was recovered from a man aged 30 to 39 who received the YFV17D yellow fever vaccine. The CDR3 DNA reads TGCGCCAGCAGGCCTACAGGGTCTGAAGCTTTCTTT. As protein: CASRPTGSEAFF.